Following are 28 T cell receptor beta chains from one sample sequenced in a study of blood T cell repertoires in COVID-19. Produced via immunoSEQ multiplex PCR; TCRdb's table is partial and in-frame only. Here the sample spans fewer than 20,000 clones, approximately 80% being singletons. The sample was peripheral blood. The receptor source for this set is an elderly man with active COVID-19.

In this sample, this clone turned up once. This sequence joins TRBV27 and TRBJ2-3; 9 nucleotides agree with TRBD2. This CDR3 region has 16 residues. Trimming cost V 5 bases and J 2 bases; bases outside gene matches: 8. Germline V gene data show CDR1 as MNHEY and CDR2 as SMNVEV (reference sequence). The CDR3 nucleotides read TGTGCCAGCAGTCTCCGGGGACTAGCTCCCACAGATACGCAGTATTTT. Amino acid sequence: CASSLRGLAPTDTQYF.

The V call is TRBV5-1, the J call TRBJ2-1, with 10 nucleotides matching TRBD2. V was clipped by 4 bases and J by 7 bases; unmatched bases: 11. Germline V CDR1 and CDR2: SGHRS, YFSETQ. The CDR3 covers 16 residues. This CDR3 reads CASSVSGRPVVNEQFF. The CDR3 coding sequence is TGCGCCAGCAGCGTTAGCGGGAGGCCCGTAGTAAATGAGCAGTTCTTC.

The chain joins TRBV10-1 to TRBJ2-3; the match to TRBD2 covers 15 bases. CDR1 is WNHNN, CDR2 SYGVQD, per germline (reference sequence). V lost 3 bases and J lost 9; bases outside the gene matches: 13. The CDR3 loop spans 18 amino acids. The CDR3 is CASSDYGLAGGPERTQYF. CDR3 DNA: TGCGCCAGCAGTGATTATGGACTAGCGGGAGGGCCAGAAAGGACGCAGTATTTT.

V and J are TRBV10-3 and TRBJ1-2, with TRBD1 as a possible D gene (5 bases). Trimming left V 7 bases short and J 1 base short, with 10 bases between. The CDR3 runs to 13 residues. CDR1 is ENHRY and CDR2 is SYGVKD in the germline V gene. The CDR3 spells CAITEQDNYGYTF. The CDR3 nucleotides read TGTGCCATCACGGAACAGGATAACTATGGCTACACCTTC.

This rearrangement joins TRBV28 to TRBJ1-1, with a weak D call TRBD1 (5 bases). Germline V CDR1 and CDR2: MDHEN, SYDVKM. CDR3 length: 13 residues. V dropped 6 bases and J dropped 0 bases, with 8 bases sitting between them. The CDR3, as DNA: TGTGCCAGCAGGGAGACAGTGAACACTGAAGCTTTCTTT. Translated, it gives CASRETVNTEAFF.

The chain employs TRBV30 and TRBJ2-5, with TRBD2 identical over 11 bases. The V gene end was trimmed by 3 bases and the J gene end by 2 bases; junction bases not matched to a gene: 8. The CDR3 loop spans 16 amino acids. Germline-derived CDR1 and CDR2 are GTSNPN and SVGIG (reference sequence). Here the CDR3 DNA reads TGTGCCTGGAGCGGATCGGGGACTAGCGGACAAGAGACCCAGTACTTC. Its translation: CAWSGSGTSGQETQYF.

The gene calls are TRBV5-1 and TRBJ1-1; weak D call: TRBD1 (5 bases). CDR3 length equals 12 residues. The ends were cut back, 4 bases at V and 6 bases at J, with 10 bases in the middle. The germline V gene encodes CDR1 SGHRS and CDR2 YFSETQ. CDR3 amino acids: CASSRTPPEAFF. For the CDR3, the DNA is TGCGCCAGCAGCCGGACACCGCCTGAAGCTTTCTTT.

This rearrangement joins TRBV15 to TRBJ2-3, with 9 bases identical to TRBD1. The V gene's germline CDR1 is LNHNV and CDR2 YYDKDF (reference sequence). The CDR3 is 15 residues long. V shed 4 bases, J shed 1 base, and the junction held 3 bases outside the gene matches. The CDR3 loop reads CATSTRTGGTDTQYF. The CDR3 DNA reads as TGTGCCACCAGCACCCGGACAGGGGGCACAGATACGCAGTATTTT.

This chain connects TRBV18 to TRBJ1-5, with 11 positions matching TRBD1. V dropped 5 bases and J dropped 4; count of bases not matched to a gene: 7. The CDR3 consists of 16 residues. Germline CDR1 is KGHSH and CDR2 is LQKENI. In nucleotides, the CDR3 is TGTGCCAGCTCATCGACCGGGACAGGGGGTAATCAGCCCCAGCATTTT. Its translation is CASSSTGTGGNQPQHF.

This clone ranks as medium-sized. CDR3 amino acids: CASSAHPGTGGDEQFF. As DNA, the CDR3 is TGTGCCAGCAGTGCCCACCCCGGGACAGGGGGGGATGAGCAGTTCTTC. The rearrangement links TRBV6-4 to TRBJ2-1; 11 bases match TRBD1. This CDR3 contains 16 residues. The V segment lost 4 bases and the J segment 8 bases; nucleotides outside the gene matches: 10. In germline, CDR1 is MRHNA, CDR2 SNTAGT.

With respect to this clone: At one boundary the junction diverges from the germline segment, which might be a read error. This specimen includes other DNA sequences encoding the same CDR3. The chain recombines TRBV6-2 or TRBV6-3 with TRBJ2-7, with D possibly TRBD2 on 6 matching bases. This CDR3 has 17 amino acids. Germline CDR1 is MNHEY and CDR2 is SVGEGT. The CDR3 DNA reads TGTGCCAGCAGTTCCCTTACGTCCCGCGGGAACACCTACGAGCAATACTTC. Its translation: CASSSLTSRGNTYEQYF.

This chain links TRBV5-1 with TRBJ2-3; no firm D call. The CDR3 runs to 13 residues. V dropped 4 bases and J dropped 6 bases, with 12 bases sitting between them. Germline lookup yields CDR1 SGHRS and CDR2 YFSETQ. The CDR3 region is CASSLVREDTQYF. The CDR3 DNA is TGCGCCAGCAGCCTAGTGAGAGAGGATACGCAGTATTTT.

CDR3 sequence reads: CASSYLAGGGQETQYF. The CDR3 nucleotides read TGTGCCAGCAGTTACCTCGCGGGGGGGGGACAAGAGACCCAGTACTTC. The chain links TRBV7-2 to TRBJ2-5; TRBD2 matches 9 bases. CDR1 and CDR2 (germline): SGHTA, FQGNSA. Germline trimming cut 6 bases from V and 2 bases from J; bases unmatched to any gene: 10. The CDR3 has 16 amino acids. The full variable domain, completed using reference TRBV7-2 and TRBJ2-5, is GAGVSQSPSNKVTEKGKDVELRCDPISGHTALYWYRQSLGQGLEFLIYFQGNSAPDKSGLPSDRFSAERTGGSVSTLTIQRTQQEDSAVYLCASSYLAGGGQETQYFGPGTRLLVL.

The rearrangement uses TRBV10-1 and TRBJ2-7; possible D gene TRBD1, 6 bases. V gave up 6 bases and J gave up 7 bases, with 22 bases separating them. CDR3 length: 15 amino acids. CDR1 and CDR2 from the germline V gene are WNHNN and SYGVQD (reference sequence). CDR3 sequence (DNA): TGCGCCAGCAGCGCCGGACAGACCTTCGGGTTAGAGCAGTACTTC. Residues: CASSAGQTFGLEQYF.

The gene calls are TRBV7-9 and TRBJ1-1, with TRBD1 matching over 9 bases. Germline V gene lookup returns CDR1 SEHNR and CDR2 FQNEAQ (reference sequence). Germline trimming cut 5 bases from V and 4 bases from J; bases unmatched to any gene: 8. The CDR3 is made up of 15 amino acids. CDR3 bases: TGTGCCAGCAGCCAGGACAGGGGAGCGAGCACTGAAGCTTTCTTT. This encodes CASSQDRGASTEAFF.

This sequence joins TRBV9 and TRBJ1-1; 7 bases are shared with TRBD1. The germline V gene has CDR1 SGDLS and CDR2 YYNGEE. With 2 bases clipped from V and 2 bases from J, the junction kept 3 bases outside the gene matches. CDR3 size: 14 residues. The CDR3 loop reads CASSVGQLNTEAFF. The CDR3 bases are TGTGCCAGCAGCGTGGGACAGCTAAACACTGAAGCTTTCTTT.

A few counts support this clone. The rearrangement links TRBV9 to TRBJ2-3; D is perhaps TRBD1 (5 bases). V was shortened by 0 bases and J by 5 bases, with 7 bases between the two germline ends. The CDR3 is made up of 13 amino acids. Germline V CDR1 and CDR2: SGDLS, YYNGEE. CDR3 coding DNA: TGTGCCAGCAGCGTAGAGGGGATAGATACGCAGTATTTT. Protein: CASSVEGIDTQYF.

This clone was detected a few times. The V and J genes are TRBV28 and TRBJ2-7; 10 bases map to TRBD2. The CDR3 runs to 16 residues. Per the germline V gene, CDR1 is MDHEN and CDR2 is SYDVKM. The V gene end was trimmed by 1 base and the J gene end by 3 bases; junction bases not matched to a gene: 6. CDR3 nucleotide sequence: TGTGCCAGCAGTTTATTTGCTAGCGGGAGAGTCTACGAGCAGTACTTC. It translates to CASSLFASGRVYEQYF.

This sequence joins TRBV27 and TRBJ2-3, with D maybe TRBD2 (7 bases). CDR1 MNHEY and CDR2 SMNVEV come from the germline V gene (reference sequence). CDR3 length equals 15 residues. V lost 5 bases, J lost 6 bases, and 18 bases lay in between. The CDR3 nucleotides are TGTGCCAGCAGTCCAAATGGGGGGGGCCCGGATACGCAGTATTTT. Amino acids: CASSPNGGGPDTQYF.

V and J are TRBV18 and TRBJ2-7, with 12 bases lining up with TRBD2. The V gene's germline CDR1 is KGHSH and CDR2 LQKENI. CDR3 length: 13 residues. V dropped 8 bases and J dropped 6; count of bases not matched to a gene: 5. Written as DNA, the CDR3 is TGTGCCAGCAACCTAGCGGGAGGGCCCGAGCAGTACTTC. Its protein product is CASNLAGGPEQYF.

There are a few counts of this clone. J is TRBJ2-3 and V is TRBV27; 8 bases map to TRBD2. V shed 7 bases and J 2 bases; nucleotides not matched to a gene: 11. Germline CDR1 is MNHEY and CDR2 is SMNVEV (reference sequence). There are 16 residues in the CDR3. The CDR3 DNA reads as TGTGCCAGCAAGGTTCAGCCAGCGGGAGCCACAGATACGCAGTATTTT. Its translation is CASKVQPAGATDTQYF.

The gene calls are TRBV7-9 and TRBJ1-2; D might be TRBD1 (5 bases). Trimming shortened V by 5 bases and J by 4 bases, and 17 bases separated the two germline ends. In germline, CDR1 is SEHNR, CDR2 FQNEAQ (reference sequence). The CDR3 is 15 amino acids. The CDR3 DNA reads TGTGCCAGCAGCCAGGGAGGCCAGGCAGGCTATGGCTACACCTTC. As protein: CASSQGGQAGYGYTF.

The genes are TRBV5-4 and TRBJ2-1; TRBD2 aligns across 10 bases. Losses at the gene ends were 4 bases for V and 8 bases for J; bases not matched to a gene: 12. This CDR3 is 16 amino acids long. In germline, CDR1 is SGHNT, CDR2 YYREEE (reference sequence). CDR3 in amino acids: CASSPASGRGGHEQFF. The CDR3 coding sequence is TGTGCCAGCAGCCCAGCTAGCGGGAGAGGCGGTCATGAGCAGTTCTTC.

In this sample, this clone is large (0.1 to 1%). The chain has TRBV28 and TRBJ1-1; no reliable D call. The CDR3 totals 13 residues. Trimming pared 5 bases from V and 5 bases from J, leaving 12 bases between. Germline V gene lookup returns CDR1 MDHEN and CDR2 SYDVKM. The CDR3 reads CASSHLVRTEAFF. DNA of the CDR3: TGTGCCAGCAGTCACCTTGTGAGGACTGAAGCTTTCTTT. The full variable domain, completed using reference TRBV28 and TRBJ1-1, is DVKVTQSSRYLVKRTGEKVFLECVQDMDHENMFWYRQDPGLGLRLIYFSYDVKMKEKGDIPEGYSVSREKKERFSLILESASTNQTSMYLCASSHLVRTEAFFGQGTRLTVV.

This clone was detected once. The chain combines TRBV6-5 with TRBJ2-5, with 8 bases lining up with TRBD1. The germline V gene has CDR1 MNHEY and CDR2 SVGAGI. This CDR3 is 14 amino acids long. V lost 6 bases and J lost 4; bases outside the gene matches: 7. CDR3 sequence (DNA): TGTGCCAGCAGAGTTGCAGGGGGCGTAGAGACCCAGTACTTC. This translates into CASRVAGGVETQYF.

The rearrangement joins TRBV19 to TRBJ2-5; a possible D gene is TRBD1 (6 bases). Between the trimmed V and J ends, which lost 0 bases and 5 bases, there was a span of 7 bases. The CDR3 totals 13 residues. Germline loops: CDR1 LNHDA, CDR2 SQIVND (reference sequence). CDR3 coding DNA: TGTGCCAGTAGTATAGAGGGGGCGGAGACCCAGTACTTC. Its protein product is CASSIEGAETQYF.

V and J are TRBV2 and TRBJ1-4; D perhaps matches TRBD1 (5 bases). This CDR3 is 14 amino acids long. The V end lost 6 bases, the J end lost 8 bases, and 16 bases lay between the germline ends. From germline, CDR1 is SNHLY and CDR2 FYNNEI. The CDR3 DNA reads TGTGCCAGCAGAAGGACGGAAGCAGGGGAAAAACTGTTTTTT. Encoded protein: CASRRTEAGEKLFF.

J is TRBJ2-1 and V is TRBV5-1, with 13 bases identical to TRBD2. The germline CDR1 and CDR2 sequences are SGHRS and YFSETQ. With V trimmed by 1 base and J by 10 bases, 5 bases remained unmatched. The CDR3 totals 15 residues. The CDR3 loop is CASSLRLAGGNEQFF. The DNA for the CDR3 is TGCGCCAGCAGCTTGAGACTAGCGGGAGGAAACGAGCAGTTCTTC.